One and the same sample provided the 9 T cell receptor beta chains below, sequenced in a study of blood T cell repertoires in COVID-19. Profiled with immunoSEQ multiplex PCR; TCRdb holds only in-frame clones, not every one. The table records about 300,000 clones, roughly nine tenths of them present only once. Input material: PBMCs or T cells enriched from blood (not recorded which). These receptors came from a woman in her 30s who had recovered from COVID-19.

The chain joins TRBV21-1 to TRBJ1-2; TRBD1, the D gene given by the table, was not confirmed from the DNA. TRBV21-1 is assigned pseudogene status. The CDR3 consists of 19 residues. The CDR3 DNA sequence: TGTGCCAGCAGCAAAAGTCCGAAAAGCGGACAGTATACCAACTATGGCTACACCTTC. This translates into CASSKSPKSGQYTNYGYTF.

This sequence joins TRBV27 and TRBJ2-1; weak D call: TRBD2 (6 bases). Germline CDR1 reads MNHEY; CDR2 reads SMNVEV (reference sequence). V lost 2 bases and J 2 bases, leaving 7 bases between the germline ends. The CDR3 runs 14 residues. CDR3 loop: CASSLAGTYNEQFF. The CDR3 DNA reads TGTGCCAGCAGTTTAGCGGGGACCTACAATGAGCAGTTCTTC.

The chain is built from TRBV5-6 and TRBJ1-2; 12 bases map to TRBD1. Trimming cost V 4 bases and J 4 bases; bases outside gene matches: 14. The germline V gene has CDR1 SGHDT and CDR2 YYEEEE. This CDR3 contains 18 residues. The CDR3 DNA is TGTGCCAGCAGCGAGCCGGGACAGGGGGCTAGTCGTGGCTATGGCTACACCTTC. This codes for CASSEPGQGASRGYGYTF. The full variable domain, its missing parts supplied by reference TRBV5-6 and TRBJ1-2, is DAGVTQSPTHLIKTRGQQVTLRCSPKSGHDTVSWYQQALGQGPQFIFQYYEEEERQRGNFPDRFSGHQFPNYSSELNVNALLLGDSALYLCASSEPGQGASRGYGYTFGSGTRLTVV.

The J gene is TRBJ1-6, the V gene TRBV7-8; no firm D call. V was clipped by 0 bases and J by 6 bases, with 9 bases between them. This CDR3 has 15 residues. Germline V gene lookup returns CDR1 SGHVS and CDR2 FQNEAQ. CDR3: CASSLAEFGNSPLHF. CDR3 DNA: TGTGCCAGCAGCTTAGCTGAGTTCGGTAATTCACCCCTCCACTTT. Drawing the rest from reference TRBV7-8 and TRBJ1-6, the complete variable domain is GAGVSQSPRYKVAKRGQDVALRCDPISGHVSLFWYQQALGQGPEFLTYFQNEAQLDKSGLPSDRFFAERPEGSVSTLKIQRTQQEDSAVYLCASSLAEFGNSPLHFGNGTRLTVT.

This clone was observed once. The CDR3 spells CASLLAVQETQYF. The CDR3 coding sequence is TGTGCCAGCCTACTAGCGGTACAAGAGACCCAGTACTTC. The chain couples TRBV2 to TRBJ2-5; 8 nucleotides match TRBD2. J was trimmed by 2 bases and V by 8 bases; bases with no gene match: 4. The germline V gene encodes CDR1 SNHLY and CDR2 FYNNEI. The CDR3 consists of 13 residues.

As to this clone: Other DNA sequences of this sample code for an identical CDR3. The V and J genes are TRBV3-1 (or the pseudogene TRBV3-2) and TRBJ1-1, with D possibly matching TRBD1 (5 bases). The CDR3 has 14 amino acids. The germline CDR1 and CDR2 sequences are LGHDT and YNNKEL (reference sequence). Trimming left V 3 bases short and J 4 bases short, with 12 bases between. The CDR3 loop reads CASSQRGGGTEAFF. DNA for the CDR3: TGTGCCAGCAGCCAGAGGGGAGGAGGCACTGAAGCTTTCTTT.

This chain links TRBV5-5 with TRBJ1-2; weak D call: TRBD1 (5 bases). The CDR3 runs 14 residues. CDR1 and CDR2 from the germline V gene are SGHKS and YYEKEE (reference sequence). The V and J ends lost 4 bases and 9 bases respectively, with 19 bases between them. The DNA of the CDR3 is TGTGCCAGCAGCCTTGACAGCCTTGTTGAGAGCTACACCTTC. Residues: CASSLDSLVESYTF.

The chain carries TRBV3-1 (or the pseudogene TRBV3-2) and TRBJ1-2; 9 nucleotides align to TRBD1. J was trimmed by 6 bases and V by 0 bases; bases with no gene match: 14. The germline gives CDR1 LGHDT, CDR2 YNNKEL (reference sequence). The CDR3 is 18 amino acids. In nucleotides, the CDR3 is TGTGCCAGCAGCCAAGACCGGCGAGGGGAACAGGGGGCTGATGGCTACACCTTC. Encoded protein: CASSQDRRGEQGADGYTF.

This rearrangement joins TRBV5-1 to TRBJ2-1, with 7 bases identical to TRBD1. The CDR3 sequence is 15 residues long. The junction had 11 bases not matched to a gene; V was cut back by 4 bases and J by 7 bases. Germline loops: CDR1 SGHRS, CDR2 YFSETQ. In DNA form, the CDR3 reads TGCGCCAGCAGCGCCCGGGACAGCCCAGGGAATGAGCAGTTCTTC. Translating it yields CASSARDSPGNEQFF.